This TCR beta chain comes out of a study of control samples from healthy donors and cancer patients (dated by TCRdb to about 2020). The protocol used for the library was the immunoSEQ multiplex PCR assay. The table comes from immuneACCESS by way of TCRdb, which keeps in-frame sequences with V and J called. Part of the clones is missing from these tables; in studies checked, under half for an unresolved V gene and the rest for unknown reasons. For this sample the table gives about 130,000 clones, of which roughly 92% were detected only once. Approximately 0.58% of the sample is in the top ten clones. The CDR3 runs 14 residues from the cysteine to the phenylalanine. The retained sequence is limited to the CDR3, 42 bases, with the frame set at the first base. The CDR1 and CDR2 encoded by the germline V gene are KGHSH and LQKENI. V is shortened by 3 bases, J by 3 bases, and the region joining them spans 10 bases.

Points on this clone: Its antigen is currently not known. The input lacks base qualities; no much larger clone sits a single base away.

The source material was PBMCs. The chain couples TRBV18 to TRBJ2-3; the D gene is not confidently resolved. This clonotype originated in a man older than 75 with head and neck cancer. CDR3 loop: CASSPSSRTDTQYF. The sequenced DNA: TGTGCCAGCTCACCCAGTAGTCGAACAGATACGCAGTATTTT.